This T cell receptor (beta chain) was sequenced in a study of response to subunit inactivated influenza vaccine. One entry per CDR3 protein, called by TCRdb with MiXCR from the RT-PCR reads. The sample holds roughly 550,000 distinct CDR3 sequences, under 30% seen once. V lost 4 bases and J lost 8, with 17 bases in between. Germline CDR1 is KGHSH and CDR2 is LQKENI. CDR3 size: 14 residues. These same records also appear under a second study, on T cells expressing NK-cell markers. Per that paper: It was by 5'RACE template switching with UMIs that TCR beta cDNA was made. Several experiments employed an anti-gamma-delta TCR antibody to confine sorting to alpha-beta TCR T cells.

The sequence came from a man aged 50 or older who received an inactivated influenza vaccine. Sequences were derived from CD4+ T cells sorted from PBMCs, sampled 11 to 12 days after vaccination. The chain uses TRBV18 and TRBJ1-2; D uncertain. The CDR3 sequence is CASSLQSRAAGYTF. CDR3 nucleotide sequence: TGTGCCAGCTCACTACAGTCCAGAGCAGCCGGCTACACCTTC.